The 17 T cell receptor beta chains presented below share a single source sample, sequenced in a study of tissue T cells after allogeneic stem cell transplantation. The table came from immunoSEQ multiplex PCR; TCRdb's copy has only in-frame clones and leaves some out. Among under 4,000 clones, around half were seen once, and the ten largest hold 21%. This sample's time point: mouse harvest day 14 after allogeneic transplant. Each mouse received 10^7 T-cell-depleted marrow cells plus 10^6 splenic CD5+ T cells by tail vein. The sample was gut tissue. The receptors shown here come from a female BALB/c mouse given C57BL/6 T cells with graft-versus-host disease after an allogeneic hematopoietic cell transplant.

This clone occurred a few times. The germline and genes are mouse ones. The missing CDR3 end, 1 residue past where the read stops, is filled in from the germline J gene. The rearrangement joins TRBV3 to TRBJ1-4; D unclear. The CDR3 is 14 amino acids. Deletions cut 4 bases from V and 0 bases from J, with 6 bases between. Per germline, CDR1 SNHLY and CDR2 FYNGKV (reference sequence). The CDR3: CASSSTISNERLFF. The sequenced part of the CDR3 DNA is TGTGCCAGCAGCTCGACAATTTCCAACGAAAGATTATTT.

Worth noting for this clone: Germline and genes: mouse. The read halts 1 residue ahead of the CDR3 end, with the missing end drawn from the germline J gene. The gene calls are TRBV1 and TRBJ2-2; TRBD2 matches 11 bases. The V gene end was trimmed by 1 base and the J gene end by 0 bases; junction bases not matched to a gene: 4. The CDR3 extends over 18 amino acids. The germline V gene encodes CDR1 NSQYPW and CDR2 LRSPGD (reference sequence). The CDR3 loop reads CTCSAGTGGPANTGQLYF. CDR3 DNA, as far as it was read: TGCACCTGCAGTGCAGGGACTGGGGGGCCAGCAAACACCGGGCAGCTCTAC.

Notes on this clone: The gene names here belong to mouse. The read gets to within 1 residue of the CDR3 end, and the germline J gene fills in the rest. The chain links TRBV4 to TRBJ2-1; 10 bases agree with TRBD2. V shed 3 bases and J 5 bases; nucleotides not matched to a gene: 1. Germline V gene data show CDR1 as LGHDT and CDR2 as YNNKQL (reference sequence). There are 14 residues in the CDR3. Partial CDR3 DNA: TGTGCCAGCAGCTACTGGGGGGGCGATGCTGAGCAGTTC. It is translated as CASSYWGGDAEQF. The CDR3 as a whole reads CASSYWGGDAEQFF. Together with reference TRBV4 and TRBJ2-1, the CDR3 gives the full variable domain: ETAVFQTPNYHVTQVGNEVSFNCKQTLGHDTMYWYKQDSKKLLKIMFSYNNKQLIVNETVPRRFSPQSSDKAHLNLRIKSVEPEDSAVYLCASSYWGGDAEQFFGPGTRLTVL.

As concerns this clone: All gene names here are mouse names. The CDR3 end falls 1 residue outside the read, so it is completed with the germline J gene. The chain employs TRBV13-2 and TRBJ2-5; 11 bases fit TRBD2. The CDR3 is 16 residues long. The germline V gene has CDR1 NNHNN and CDR2 SYGAGS (reference sequence). The V and J ends lost 4 bases and 0 bases, in that order; junction bases with no gene match: 4. Partial CDR3 DNA: TGTGCCAGCGGTCCGGGACTGGGGGTTAACCAAGACACCCAGTAC. Its translation: CASGPGLGVNQDTQY. The whole CDR3 reads CASGPGLGVNQDTQYF.

With regard to this clone: Mouse gene names apply. The DNA ends 1 residue before the CDR3 does, and the rest of the CDR3 is filled in from the germline J gene. The rearrangement links TRBV13-2 to TRBJ2-7, with 9 nucleotides matching TRBD2. V trimming: 8 bases; J trimming: 0 bases; junction bases outside the gene matches: 6. Germline CDR1 is NNHNN and CDR2 is SYGAGS (reference sequence). The CDR3 sequence is 14 residues long. The CDR3 loop reads CARRTGESSYEQYF. CDR3 bases read: TGTGCCAGGCGGACTGGGGAAAGCTCCTATGAACAGTAC.

As for this clone: Gene labels here are mouse ones. The read comes to an end 1 residue before the CDR3 does, leaving the germline J gene to fill in the end. The V gene is TRBV23, the J gene TRBJ1-2; the table's D call of TRBD1 was not tested on the DNA. The V gene's germline CDR1 is KGHTA and CDR2 FQNQQP. The CDR3 contains 13 residues. The CDR3 is CSSSQQEASDYTF. The part of the CDR3 DNA that was read is TGCTCCAGCAGTCAACAGGAGGCCTCCGACTACACC.

A note on this clone: Mouse gene names and germline throughout. The read terminates 1 residue ahead of where the CDR3 ends, so the germline J gene completes it. Other nucleotide sequences from this sample produce the same CDR3. This rearrangement joins TRBV3 to TRBJ2-7; 7 positions match TRBD1. The V and J ends lost 3 bases and 4 bases, in that order; junction bases with no gene match: 3. The V gene's germline CDR1 is SNHLY and CDR2 FYNGKV (reference sequence). The CDR3 runs to 13 residues. The DNA read from the CDR3 is TGTGCCAGCAGCTTGGGGGACAGATATGAACAGTAC. Translation gives CASSLGDRYEQY. The whole CDR3 is CASSLGDRYEQYF.

This clone was detected only once. Gene names denote mouse genes. From the germline J gene comes the end of the CDR3, since the read stops 1 residue before it. V and J are TRBV26 and TRBJ1-2, with D perhaps TRBD1 (6 bases). Between the trimmed V and J ends, which lost 6 bases and 2 bases, there was a span of 10 bases. CDR3 length: 13 residues. The V gene's germline CDR1 is KGHPV and CDR2 FQNQEV (reference sequence). Incomplete CDR3 DNA: TGTGCCAGCAGCCTTGGACAGAACTCCGACTACACC. Amino acid sequence: CASSLGQNSDYT. The entire CDR3 protein is CASSLGQNSDYTF.

Points on this clone: Mouse gene names apply. The read halts 1 residue ahead of the CDR3 end, with the missing end drawn from the germline J gene. The chain has TRBV3 and TRBJ2-4; tentatively, D is TRBD1 (6 bases). The CDR3 consists of 13 residues. Germline CDR1 and CDR2: SNHLY and FYNGKV (reference sequence). The V end lost 2 bases, the J end lost 6 bases, and 9 bases lay between the germline ends. CDR3 DNA (partial): TGTGCCAGCAGCTTAAGCCAGGGGAACACCTTGTAC. Protein: CASSLSQGNTLY. The complete CDR3 reads CASSLSQGNTLYF.

In this sample, this clone turned up once. Gene and germline names: mouse. The read falls 1 residue short of the CDR3 end, and the missing part is taken from the germline J gene. V usage is TRBV29 and J usage is TRBJ1-1; D may be TRBD1 (6 bases). There are 14 residues in the CDR3. CDR1 is MSHET and CDR2 is SYDVDS in the germline V gene. V was clipped by 6 bases and J by 0 bases, with 11 bases between them. CDR3 in amino acids: CASSPGQANTEVFF. Partial CDR3 DNA: TGTGCTAGCAGCCCGGGACAAGCAAACACAGAAGTCTTC.

A word on this clone: Gene labels here are mouse ones. The read gets to within 1 residue of the CDR3 end, and the germline J gene fills in the rest. The V gene is TRBV31, the J gene TRBJ1-6, with 7 bases that match TRBD1. TRBJ1-6 is labeled an ORF, and its function is uncertain. The germline V gene encodes CDR1 GKSSPN and CDR2 SITVG. After removal of 0 bases from V and 2 bases from J, the junction contained 1 base not matched to a gene. The length of the CDR3 is 15 residues. The sequenced part of the CDR3 DNA is TGTGCCTGGAGTCTAGGGACAGCCTATAATTCGCCCCTCTAC. Translated, it gives CAWSLGTAYNSPLY. The whole CDR3 sequence is CAWSLGTAYNSPLYF.

Comments on this clone: The gene names here belong to mouse. The read is 1 residue too short to cover the CDR3 end, so that end is filled in from the germline J gene. The chain carries TRBV23 and TRBJ1-2. The CDR3 extends over 13 amino acids. From germline, CDR1 is KGHTA and CDR2 FQNQQP. CDR3 amino acids: CSSSRTANSDYTF. The part of the CDR3 DNA that was read is TGCTCCAGCAGTCGTACGGCAAACTCCGACTACACC.

Comment on this clone: Gene names denote mouse genes. From the germline J gene comes the end of the CDR3, since the read stops 1 residue before it. The V gene is TRBV13-2, the J gene TRBJ2-7; 9 nucleotides agree with TRBD2. The CDR3 spans 15 residues. Germline V gives CDR1 NNHNN, CDR2 SYGAGS (reference sequence). CDR3 in amino acids: CAAALDWGSSYEQYF. The sequenced CDR3 bases are TGTGCAGCGGCTCTCGACTGGGGGAGCTCCTATGAACAGTAC.

Comments on this clone: The gene names given are mouse names. The read gets to within 1 residue of the CDR3 end, and the germline J gene fills in the rest. The chain combines TRBV19 with TRBJ1-2; 10 bases agree with TRBD1. Germline assignment: CDR1 FNHDT and CDR2 SITEND (reference sequence). V shed 7 bases, J shed 2 bases, and the junction held 2 bases outside the gene matches. The length of the CDR3 is 13 residues. Here the CDR3 reads CASGGQGNSDYTF. CDR3 DNA, as far as it was read: TGTGCCAGCGGGGGACAGGGGAACTCCGACTACACC.

In the case of this clone: The gene symbols are mouse symbols. The read comes to an end 1 residue before the CDR3 does, leaving the germline J gene to fill in the end. The rearrangement joins TRBV1 to TRBJ2-3, with a possible D match to TRBD1 (5 bases). Germline-derived CDR1 and CDR2 are NSQYPW and LRSPGD (reference sequence). CDR3 length: 15 residues. V lost 3 bases, J lost 0 bases, and 10 bases lay in between. The CDR3 bases that were read are TGCACCTGCAGTGCCCGGACATCTAGTGCAGAAACGCTGTAT. It encodes CTCSARTSSAETLY. The entire CDR3 protein reads CTCSARTSSAETLYF.

About this clone: Genes and germline are mouse. The DNA ends 1 residue before the CDR3 does, and the rest of the CDR3 is filled in from the germline J gene. This chain uses TRBV4 with TRBJ2-5; 8 nucleotides agree with TRBD2. Losses at the gene ends were 4 bases for V and 4 bases for J; bases not matched to a gene: 4. Germline-derived CDR1 and CDR2 are LGHDT and YNNKQL (reference sequence). This CDR3 is built from 14 residues. The part of the CDR3 DNA that was read is TGTGCCAGCAGCTCCGACTGGGGAAAAGACACCCAGTAC. Its translation: CASSSDWGKDTQY. The CDR3, in full, reads CASSSDWGKDTQYF.

As to this clone: Gene names denote mouse genes. The read gets to within 1 residue of the CDR3 end, and the germline J gene fills in the rest. Within the sample, other DNA sequences also encode this same CDR3. This chain connects TRBV24 to TRBJ2-4; D unresolved. V gave up 2 bases and J gave up 0 bases, with 3 bases separating them. CDR3 length: 13 residues. Germline V gene sequence: CDR1 KGHTA, CDR2 FRNEEI. CDR3 DNA (partial): TGTGCCAGCAGTCTGGCCAGTCAAAACACCTTGTAC. It yields the protein CASSLASQNTLY. The CDR3 in full is CASSLASQNTLYF.